This T cell receptor beta chain was sequenced during a study of neurological immune-mediated disorders. Study in general: Multiple sclerosis patients numbered some 34, with roughly 30 relapsing-remitting and 3 secondary progressive. Findings and caveats of the study: None of the CDR3 amino acid sequences in expanded clones turned up in more than one subject, which points to private repertoires in all groups.

This clonotype occurred many times. What it binds is not known. This CDR3 has 13 residues. Germline CDR1 reads MGHRA; CDR2 reads YSYEKL. Deletions cut 4 bases from V and 6 bases from J, with 13 bases between. The cDNA was generated by 5'RACE with 10-nucleotide random UMIs. One entry per CDR3 protein results from TCRdb running MiXCR on the 5' RACE reads. The sample carries about 66,000 distinct CDR3 sequences, around 3.9% recorded once. The origin of this receptor is a man aged 25 to 45 with multiple sclerosis. The source material was PBMCs. The rearrangement links TRBV4-1 to TRBJ2-7; D remains ambiguous. The CDR3 loop reads CASSRQVLAEQYF. In DNA, the CDR3 is TGCGCCAGCAGCCGTCAAGTCCTTGCCGAGCAGTACTTC.